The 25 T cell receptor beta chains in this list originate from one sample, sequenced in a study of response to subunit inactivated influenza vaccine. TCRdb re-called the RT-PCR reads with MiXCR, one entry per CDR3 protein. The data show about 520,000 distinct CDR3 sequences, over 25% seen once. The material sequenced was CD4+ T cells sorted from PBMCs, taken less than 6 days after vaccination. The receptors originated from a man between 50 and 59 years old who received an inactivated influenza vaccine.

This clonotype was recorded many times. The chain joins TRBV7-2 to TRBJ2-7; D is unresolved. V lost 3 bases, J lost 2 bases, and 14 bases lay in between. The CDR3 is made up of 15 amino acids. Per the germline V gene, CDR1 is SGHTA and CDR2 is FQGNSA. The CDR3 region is CASSFGLPATYEQYF. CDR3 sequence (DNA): TGTGCCAGCAGCTTTGGCCTTCCCGCCACCTACGAGCAGTACTTC.

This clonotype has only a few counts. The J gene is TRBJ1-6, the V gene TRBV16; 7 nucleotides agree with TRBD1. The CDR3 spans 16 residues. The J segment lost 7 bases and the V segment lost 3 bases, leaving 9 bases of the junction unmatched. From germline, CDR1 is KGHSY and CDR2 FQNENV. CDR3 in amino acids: CASSQRGLGSNSPLHF. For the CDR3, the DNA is TGTGCCAGCAGCCAGAGGGGGCTGGGATCCAATTCACCCCTCCACTTT.

This CDR3 is CASSLTVSNYGYTF. The DNA for the CDR3 is TGTGCCAGCAGCTTGACAGTTTCTAACTATGGCTACACCTTC. The chain employs TRBV12-3 or TRBV12-4 and TRBJ1-2, with D possibly matching TRBD1 (5 bases). This CDR3 has 14 amino acids. The germline V and J ends were trimmed by 6 bases and 0 bases, with 11 bases remaining between them.

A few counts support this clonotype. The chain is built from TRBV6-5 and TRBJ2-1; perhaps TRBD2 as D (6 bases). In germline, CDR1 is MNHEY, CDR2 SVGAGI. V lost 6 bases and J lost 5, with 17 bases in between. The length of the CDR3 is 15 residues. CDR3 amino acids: CASRLDGTPNNEQFF. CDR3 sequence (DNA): TGTGCCAGCAGACTCGACGGGACTCCTAACAATGAGCAGTTCTTC.

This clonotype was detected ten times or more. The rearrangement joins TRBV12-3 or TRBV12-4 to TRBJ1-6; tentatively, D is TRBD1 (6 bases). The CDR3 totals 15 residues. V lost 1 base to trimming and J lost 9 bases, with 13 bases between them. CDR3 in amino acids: CASSLVRGLVSPLHF. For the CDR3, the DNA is TGTGCCAGCAGTTTAGTTCGGGGGCTCGTTTCACCCCTCCACTTT.

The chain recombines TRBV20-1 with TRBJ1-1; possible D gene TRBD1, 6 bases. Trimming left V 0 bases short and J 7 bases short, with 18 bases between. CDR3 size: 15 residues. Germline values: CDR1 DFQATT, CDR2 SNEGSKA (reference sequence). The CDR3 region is CSARDKIRGGSEAFF. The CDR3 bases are TGCAGTGCTAGAGATAAAATAAGGGGGGGGAGTGAAGCTTTCTTT.

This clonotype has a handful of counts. The CDR3 DNA sequence: TGCGCCAGCGAGGAAGGGGGCGCGGGGGAGCAGTACTTC. It codes for CASEEGGAGEQYF. J is TRBJ2-7 and V is TRBV5-1; D might be TRBD1 (7 bases). The V gene lost 7 bases and the J gene lost 7 bases, with 18 bases spanning the gap. This CDR3 contains 13 residues. Per germline, CDR1 SGHRS and CDR2 YFSETQ. The full variable domain, its missing parts supplied by reference TRBV5-1 and TRBJ2-7, is KAGVTQTPRYLIKTRGQQVTLSCSPISGHRSVSWYQQTPGQGLQFLFEYFSETQRNKGNFPGRFSGRQFSNSRSEMNVSTLELGDSALYLCASEEGGAGEQYFGPGTRLTVT.

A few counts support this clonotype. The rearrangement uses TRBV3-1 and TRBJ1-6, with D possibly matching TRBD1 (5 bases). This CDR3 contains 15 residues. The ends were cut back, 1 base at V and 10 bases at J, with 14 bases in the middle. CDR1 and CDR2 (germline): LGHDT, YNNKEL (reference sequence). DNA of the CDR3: TGTGCCAGCAGCCAAGGAATAGCAGGGCAATCACCCCTCCACTTT. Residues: CASSQGIAGQSPLHF.

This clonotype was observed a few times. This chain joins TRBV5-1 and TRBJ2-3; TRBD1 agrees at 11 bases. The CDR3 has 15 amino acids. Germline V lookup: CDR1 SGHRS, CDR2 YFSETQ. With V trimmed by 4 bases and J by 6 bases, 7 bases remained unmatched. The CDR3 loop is CASSVVGTGGDTQYF. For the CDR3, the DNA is TGCGCCAGCAGCGTAGTGGGGACAGGGGGTGATACGCAGTATTTT. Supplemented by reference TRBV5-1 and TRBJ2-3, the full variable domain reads KAGVTQTPRYLIKTRGQQVTLSCSPISGHRSVSWYQQTPGQGLQFLFEYFSETQRNKGNFPGRFSGRQFSNSRSEMNVSTLELGDSALYLCASSVVGTGGDTQYFGPGTRLTVL.

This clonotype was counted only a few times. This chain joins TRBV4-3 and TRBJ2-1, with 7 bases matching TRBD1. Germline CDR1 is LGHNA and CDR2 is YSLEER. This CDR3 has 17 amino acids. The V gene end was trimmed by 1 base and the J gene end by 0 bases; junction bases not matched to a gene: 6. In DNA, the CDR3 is TGCGCCAGCAGCCAAGCTGCACAGGGGAGCTCCTACAATGAGCAGTTCTTC. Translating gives CASSQAAQGSSYNEQFF.

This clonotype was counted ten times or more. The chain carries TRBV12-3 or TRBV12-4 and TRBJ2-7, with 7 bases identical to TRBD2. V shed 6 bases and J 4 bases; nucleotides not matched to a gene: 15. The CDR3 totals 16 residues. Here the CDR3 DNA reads TGTGCCAGCAGCCTTGGGGACTGGCGGGGGTGGTACGAGCAGTACTTC. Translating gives CASSLGDWRGWYEQYF.

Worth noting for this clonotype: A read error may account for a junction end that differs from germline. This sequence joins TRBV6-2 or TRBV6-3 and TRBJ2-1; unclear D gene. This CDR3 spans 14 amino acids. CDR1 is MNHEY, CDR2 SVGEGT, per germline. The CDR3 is CASSFYYSSNEQFF. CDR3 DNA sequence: TGTGCCAGCAGTTTTTACTACTCCTCCAATGAGCAGTTCTTC.

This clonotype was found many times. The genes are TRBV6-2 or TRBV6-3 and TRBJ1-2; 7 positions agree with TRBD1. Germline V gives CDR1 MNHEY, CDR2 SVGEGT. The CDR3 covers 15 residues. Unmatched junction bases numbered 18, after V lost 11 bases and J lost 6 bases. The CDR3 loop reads CAGAGFGRGIDGYTF. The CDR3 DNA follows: TGTGCCGGCGCGGGTTTTGGCAGGGGGATCGATGGCTACACCTTC.

The CDR3 region is CASSIQGASTDTQYF. In DNA form, the CDR3 reads TGTGCCAGTAGTATCCAGGGGGCCAGCACAGATACGCAGTATTTT. This chain links TRBV19 with TRBJ2-3; 8 bases agree with TRBD1. CDR1 and CDR2 (germline): LNHDA, SQIVND (reference sequence). The CDR3 extends over 15 amino acids. The ends lost 3 bases at V and 0 bases at J; junction bases unmatched: 2.

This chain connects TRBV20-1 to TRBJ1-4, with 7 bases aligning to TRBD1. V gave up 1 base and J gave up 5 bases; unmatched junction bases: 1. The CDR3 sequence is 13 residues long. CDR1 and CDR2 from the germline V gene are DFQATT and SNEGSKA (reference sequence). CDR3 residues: CSARGTGNEKLFF. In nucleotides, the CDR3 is TGCAGTGCTAGAGGGACAGGAAATGAAAAACTGTTTTTT.

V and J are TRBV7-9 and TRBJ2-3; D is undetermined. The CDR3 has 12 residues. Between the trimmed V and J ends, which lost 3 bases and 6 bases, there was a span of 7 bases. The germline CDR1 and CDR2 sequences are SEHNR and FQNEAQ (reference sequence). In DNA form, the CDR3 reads TGTGCCAGCAGCTTTGGAGTGGATACGCAGTATTTT. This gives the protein CASSFGVDTQYF.

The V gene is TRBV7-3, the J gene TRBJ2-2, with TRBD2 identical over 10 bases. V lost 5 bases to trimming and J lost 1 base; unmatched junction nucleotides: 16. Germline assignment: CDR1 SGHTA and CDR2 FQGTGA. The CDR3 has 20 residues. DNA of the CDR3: TGTGCCAGCAGCCCTCGGGGGTACCAGCCTAGCGGGAGGAACACCGGGGAGCTGTTTTTT. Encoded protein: CASSPRGYQPSGRNTGELFF.

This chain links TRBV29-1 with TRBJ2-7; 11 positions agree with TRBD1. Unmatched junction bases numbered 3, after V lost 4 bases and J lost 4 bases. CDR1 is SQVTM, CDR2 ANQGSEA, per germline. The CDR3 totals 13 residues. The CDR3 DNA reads TGCAGCGTTGGTGGGACAGGGGGTTACGAGCAGTACTTC. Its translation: CSVGGTGGYEQYF.

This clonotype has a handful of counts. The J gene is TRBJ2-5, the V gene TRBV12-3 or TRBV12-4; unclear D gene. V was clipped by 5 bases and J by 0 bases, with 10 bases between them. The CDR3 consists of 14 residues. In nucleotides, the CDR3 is TGTGCCAGCAGTCCTTGGACGCACCAAGAGACCCAGTACTTC. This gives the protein CASSPWTHQETQYF.

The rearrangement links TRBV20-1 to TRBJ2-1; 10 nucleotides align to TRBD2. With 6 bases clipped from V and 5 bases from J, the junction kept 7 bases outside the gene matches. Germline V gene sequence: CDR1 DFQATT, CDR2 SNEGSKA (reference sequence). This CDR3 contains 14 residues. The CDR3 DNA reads TGCAGTGCACCGACCGGGACTAGCGACAATGAGCAGTTCTTC. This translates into CSAPTGTSDNEQFF.

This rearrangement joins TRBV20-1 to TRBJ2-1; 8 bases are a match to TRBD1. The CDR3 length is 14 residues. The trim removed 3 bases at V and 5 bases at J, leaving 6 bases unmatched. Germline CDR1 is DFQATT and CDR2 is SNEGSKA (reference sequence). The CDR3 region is CSARGGTGHNEQFF. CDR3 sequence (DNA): TGCAGTGCTAGGGGCGGGACAGGACACAATGAGCAGTTCTTC.

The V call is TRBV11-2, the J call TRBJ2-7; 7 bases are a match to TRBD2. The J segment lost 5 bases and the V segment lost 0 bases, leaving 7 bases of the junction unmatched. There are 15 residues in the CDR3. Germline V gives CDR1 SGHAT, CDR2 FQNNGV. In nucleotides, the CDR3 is TGTGCCAGCAGCTTAGATTGGGCCACTAGCGACGAGCAGTACTTC. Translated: CASSLDWATSDEQYF.

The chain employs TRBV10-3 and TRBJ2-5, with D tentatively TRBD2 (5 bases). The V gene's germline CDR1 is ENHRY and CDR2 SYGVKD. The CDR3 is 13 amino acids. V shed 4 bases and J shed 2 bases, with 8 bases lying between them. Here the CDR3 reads CAISVSGQETQYF. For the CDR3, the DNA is TGTGCCATCAGTGTATCGGGACAAGAGACCCAGTACTTC.

CDR3 region: CSATGHSYEQYF. The CDR3 DNA reads TGCAGTGCCACGGGCCACTCCTACGAGCAGTACTTC. The chain employs TRBV20-1 and TRBJ2-7; D uncertain. CDR3 length: 12 residues. CDR1 is DFQATT, CDR2 SNEGSKA, per germline (reference sequence). Trimming removed 6 bases from V and 0 bases from J, with 9 bases in between.

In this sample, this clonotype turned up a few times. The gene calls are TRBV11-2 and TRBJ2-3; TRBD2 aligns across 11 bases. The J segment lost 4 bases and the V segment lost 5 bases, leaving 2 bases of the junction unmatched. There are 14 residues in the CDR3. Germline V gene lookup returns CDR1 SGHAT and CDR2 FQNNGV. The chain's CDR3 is CASSTGLAADTQYF. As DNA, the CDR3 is TGTGCCAGCAGCACGGGACTAGCGGCAGATACGCAGTATTTT.